This TCR beta chain was sequenced during a study of T cell responses to AZD1222 COVID-19 vaccine listed by TCRdb under 2021. Regarding the complete study: TCR sequencing covered fewer than 250 trial participants: 200 to 220 given two doses of AZD1222 and 26 given two doses of MenACWY control vaccine. Trial participants were enrolled by age into subgroups of 18-55, 56-69 and 70-plus years, and 148, 28 and 57 TCR-sequenced participants, respectively, were included in these subgroups. General findings and caveats noted by the study authors: In the small 56-69-year group, the increase in depth fell short of significance, most likely because of low power. Because no samples from the day 14 peak response were available, repertoires could be characterized only after the peak T cell response. Conclusions about previously exposed vaccinees are limited, since just six AZD1222 recipients were seropositive for SARS-CoV-2 at baseline. The vaccine-associated CD4 TCRs covered the entire spike protein, and the dominant responses fell in regions 160-218 and 743-854. Epitopes outside the regions mutated in the B.1.351 and B.1.1.7 variants were reportedly recognized by nearly half of the unique spike-specific TCRs. Spike-specific TCR breadth and depth rose significantly after two AZD1222 doses compared with day 0 and with MenACWY recipients. Participants were mostly white British, with more females than males. The authors suggested clonal diversity may have been underestimated.

The germline V gene encodes CDR1 LGHDT and CDR2 YNNKEL (reference sequence). The CDR3 sequence holds 14 residues, the cysteine and phenylalanine included. Just the 42-base CDR3 DNA is kept, in frame starting at base 1. V and J lose 3 bases and 8 bases, and a span of 11 bases separates them. The CDR3 regions of human TCRbeta chains were subjected to immunosequencing. The authors' analysis ran thus. TCRs in the repertoires were compared against a reference library of SARS-CoV-2-specific TCRs that had been generated with the MIRA antigen-specificity platform. Breadth was defined as the fraction of unique TCRs that were SARS-CoV-2-associated. Depth was defined as the fraction of total T cells that were SARS-CoV-2-associated. Using the MIRA data, every spike-specific TCR was mapped to the spike region that the TCR reacted to and assigned to either a CD4 or a CD8 class. Log10-transformed breadth and depth values were compared by one-way ANOVA with Sidak's multiple comparisons tests. TCRdb obtained this table from immuneACCESS and retained in-frame rearrangements with V and J assigned. These tables miss some clones; where compared with another copy, unresolved V genes account for less than half of the shortfall, and the remainder is unexplained. V and J calls and clone size are copied from that table; D and trimming were computed from the DNA. The sample table shows around 200,000 clones, and 94% are seen once. 1.5% to 2% of the sample is held by the ten biggest clonotypes.

Notes on this clone: Its antigen is still unknown. Per-base qualities were not stored, and no clone one base away is much larger.

The time point label here, explained by the study, means: about 28 days (+/-7) after the second vaccine dose. AZD1222 recipients with second doses at about 4 weeks or about 12 weeks were pooled, because spike-specific TCR depth and breadth did not differ between schedules. Vaccinee samples were obtained from the UK trials COV001 and COV002, which included a single-blind randomized controlled phase 2/3 trial of AZD1222 (ChAdOx1 nCoV-19) in healthy adults. For TCRbeta chain sequencing, PBMC samples from trial participants were taken at day 0 and at day 28 after the second dose. The sequencing used peripheral blood, collected 28 days after the second AZD1222 dose. The chain joins TRBV3-1 (or the pseudogene TRBV3-2) to TRBJ1-6; the best D guess is TRBD1, with 5 bases matching. The sequence was collected from an adult who received the AZD1222 COVID-19 vaccine. The CDR3 region: CASSQGRHHSPLHF. The DNA sequence is TGTGCCAGCAGCCAGGGACGTCACCATTCACCCCTCCACTTT.